This TCR beta chain was identified during a study of OX40 agonist ivuxolimab in advanced cancers. The study's findings and limits: Clonal expansion was among the lowest in partial responders at 0.1-3.0 mg/kg, especially CD8+.

The CDR3 runs 11 residues. Germline CDR1 reads SGHVS; CDR2 reads FQNEAQ. Trimming left V 7 bases short and J 5 bases short, with 8 bases between. Remarks on this clone: Its specificity is unknown.

Sequenced by immunoSEQ multiplex PCR; TCRdb stores in-frame clones only, minus some. The sample records over 20,000 clones, around 76% being singletons. This receptor was obtained from an adult with an advanced solid tumor such as melanoma, head and neck, liver or kidney cancer. The material sequenced was CD4+ or CD8+ T cells sorted from blood, taken in a trial of the OX40 agonist ivuxolimab. J is TRBJ2-5 and V is TRBV7-8; unclear D gene. In DNA, the CDR3 is TGTGCCAGCACCATGGGGGAGACCCAGTACTTC. It encodes CASTMGETQYF.